This T cell receptor (beta chain) came from a study of T cell responses to AZD1222 COVID-19 vaccine. For the study at large: Pooling of second doses given at about 4 or about 12 weeks was done. Study-level results: White British people made up most donors, females outnumbered males, and clonal diversity was possibly underestimated. The number of AZD1222 recipients seropositive at baseline was only 6 or 7. The study reported that nearly half of spike-specific TCRs target unmutated variant regions.

Remarks on this clone: Its target is unknown.

The CDR3 runs 14 residues. CDR1 DFQATT and CDR2 SNEGSKA come from the germline V gene (reference sequence). V gave up 3 bases and J gave up 2 bases, with 11 bases separating them. Profiled with immunoSEQ multiplex PCR; TCRdb holds only in-frame clones, not every one. The sample includes about 120,000 clones, 80% to 90% of them seen just once. The receptor was isolated from an adult in good health. The starting material was peripheral blood, obtained on day 0 of AZD1222 vaccination. The rearrangement joins TRBV20-1 to TRBJ2-1; D may be TRBD1 or TRBD2 (5 bases each). CDR3 in DNA: TGCAGTGCTAGTTGGGACGGGACCTACAATGAGCAGTTCTTC. Residues: CSASWDGTYNEQFF.